The 9 T cell receptor beta chains listed next were all sequenced from one sample in a study of T cell repertoires in cytomegalovirus infection. TCRdb reanalysed the reads using MiXCR and keeps one entry per CDR3 protein. The sample records approximately 500,000 distinct CDR3 sequences, roughly a third being singletons. Antigen specificity for these receptors is unknown. The specimen comprised cultured PBMCs, sampled from culture after CMV antigen stimulation. These receptor sequences come from a human donor in good health (CMV status not recorded). Some clones in this sample may be carry-over from other donors' samples.

This chain links TRBV7-3 with TRBJ1-2; D gene uncertain. Germline CDR1 and CDR2: SGHTA and FQGTGA. V lost 4 bases and J lost 1, with 16 bases in between. The CDR3 runs 16 residues. The CDR3 DNA reads as TGTGCCAGCAGCTCAAGCCCCGCGATGAGTAACTATGGCTACACCTTC. Amino acids: CASSSSPAMSNYGYTF.

The V and J genes are TRBV7-9 and TRBJ1-5; 11 bases agree with TRBD1. With 5 bases clipped from V and 2 bases from J, the junction kept 2 bases outside the gene matches. The CDR3 has 15 amino acids. Per germline, CDR1 SEHNR and CDR2 FQNEAQ (reference sequence). The CDR3 DNA reads TGTGCCAGCAGCAAGGGACAGGGGGGCAATCAGCCCCAGCATTTT. It translates to CASSKGQGGNQPQHF.

This clonotype came up many times. CDR3 sequence (DNA): TGTGCCAGCAGTTTAACCGGGGTACTTGATACGCAGTATTTT. Residues: CASSLTGVLDTQYF. The V gene is TRBV12-3 or TRBV12-4, the J gene TRBJ2-3; TRBD2 might be the D (5 bases). Trimming took 2 bases from V and 6 from J, leaving 12 bases between them. This CDR3 region has 14 residues.

Notes on this clonotype: The DNA is left out, because the CDR3 cannot be placed on it with certainty; the CDR3 is given as TCRdb lists it. The V gene is TRBV7-5, the J gene TRBJ2-1; the tabulated D call, TRBD1, remains unverified against the DNA. TRBV7-5 constitutes a pseudogene. The CDR3 is 17 residues long, ends included. CDR3 loop: CISVPEAQTGGRNEQFF.

V is TRBV9 and J is TRBJ2-2; tentatively, D is TRBD1 or TRBD2 (6 bases each). The CDR3 contains 15 residues. The germline CDR1 and CDR2 sequences are SGDLS and YYNGEE. V lost 3 bases and J 0 bases, leaving 9 bases between the germline ends. CDR3 region: CASSAEGANTGELFF. The CDR3, as DNA: TGTGCCAGCAGCGCGGAGGGGGCGAACACCGGGGAGCTGTTTTTT. Full variable domain (rest looked up from reference TRBV9 and TRBJ2-2): DSGVTQTPKHLITATGQRVTLRCSPRSGDLSVYWYQQSLDQGLQFLIQYYNGEERAKGNILERFSAQQFPDLHSELNLSSLELGDSALYFCASSAEGANTGELFFGEGSRLTVL.

This clonotype was seen more than once but under ten times. The chain joins TRBV20-1 to TRBJ2-7; no clear D. CDR1 and CDR2 from the germline V gene are DFQATT and SNEGSKA (reference sequence). The CDR3 covers 14 residues. Trimming left V 8 bases short and J 1 base short, with 18 bases between. The CDR3 reads CSLKDPTGSYEQYF. The CDR3 nucleotides read TGCAGTCTGAAGGACCCGACGGGTTCCTACGAGCAGTACTTC.

Notes on this clonotype: A much larger clone is a single base away; this may be a read error. The chain recombines TRBV6-1 with TRBJ1-2, with a possible D match to TRBD1 (6 bases). The V gene's germline CDR1 is MNHNS and CDR2 SASEGT. The V gene lost 10 bases and the J gene lost 5 bases, with 20 bases spanning the gap. The CDR3 is 14 residues long. The CDR3 loop reads CANNTQGIGYGYTF. The CDR3 DNA follows: TGTGCCAACAATACGCAGGGGATTGGGTATGGCTACACCTTC.

The rearrangement joins TRBV3-1 to TRBJ2-3; unclear D gene. This CDR3 is 15 amino acids long. Per the germline V gene, CDR1 is LGHDT and CDR2 is YNNKEL (reference sequence). Trimming shortened V by 4 bases and J by 0 bases, and 11 bases separated the two germline ends. CDR3 nucleotides: TGTGCCAGCAGCCCCCAGCACACTAGCACAGATACGCAGTATTTT. As protein: CASSPQHTSTDTQYF.

This clonotype came up a few times. The chain joins TRBV6-1 to TRBJ1-1, with unresolved D. The CDR3 is 13 amino acids. Trimming removed 7 bases at V and 0 bases at J, with 9 bases between. Germline V gene lookup returns CDR1 MNHNS and CDR2 SASEGT. CDR3 in amino acids: CASIVTLNTEAFF. For the CDR3, the DNA is TGTGCCAGCATCGTGACGTTGAACACTGAAGCTTTCTTT.